Listed here are 15 T cell receptor beta chains from one sample, sequenced in a study of cytomegalovirus exposure and HLA in healthy donors. Clones were read by immunoSEQ multiplex PCR, and TCRdb kept only the in-frame ones, dropping some. This table has hundreds of thousands of clones, around 87% appearing once. The sequenced sample was PBMCs. The receptors were gathered from a woman aged 18-30 years in good health and CMV-seropositive.

The V gene is TRBV4-1, the J gene TRBJ1-1, with a tentative D call TRBD1 (5 bases). The V end was cut by 5 bases, the J end by 1 base, with 8 bases between. The CDR3 loop spans 13 amino acids. Germline V gene sequence: CDR1 MGHRA, CDR2 YSYEKL. The CDR3 is CASSIGQNTEAFF. The CDR3 coding sequence is TGCGCCAGCAGCATCGGACAGAACACTGAAGCTTTCTTT.

The V call is TRBV28, the J call TRBJ2-7; D may be TRBD1 (6 bases). The V and J ends lost 1 base and 0 bases respectively, with 13 bases between them. Germline V CDR1 and CDR2: MDHEN, SYDVKM. The CDR3 is 16 residues long. The CDR3 sequence: CASSLYGRGSSYEQYF. DNA for the CDR3: TGTGCCAGCAGTTTATACGGCAGGGGCAGCTCCTACGAGCAGTACTTC. The full variable domain, its missing parts supplied by reference TRBV28 and TRBJ2-7, is DVKVTQSSRYLVKRTGEKVFLECVQDMDHENMFWYRQDPGLGLRLIYFSYDVKMKEKGDIPEGYSVSREKKERFSLILESASTNQTSMYLCASSLYGRGSSYEQYFGPGTRLTVT.

The CDR3 region has the DNA TGTGCCAGCAGTTTAACACAGGGGGCAGGGAACACTGAAGCTTTCTTT. This codes for CASSLTQGAGNTEAFF. The chain recombines TRBV28 with TRBJ1-1, with 9 nucleotides matching TRBD1. J lost 1 base, V lost 2 bases, and 5 bases had no gene match. Germline V CDR1 and CDR2: MDHEN, SYDVKM. The CDR3 contains 16 residues.

The V call is TRBV5-1, the J call TRBJ2-5; TRBD2 might be the D (5 bases). The germline V gene encodes CDR1 SGHRS and CDR2 YFSETQ. The CDR3 is 14 residues long. V gave up 0 bases and J gave up 5 bases, with 11 bases separating them. In DNA, the CDR3 is TGCGCCAGCAGCTTGGAAGGGAGTGGGGAGACCCAGTACTTC. Its protein is CASSLEGSGETQYF.

The rearrangement joins TRBV7-8 to TRBJ2-3, with unresolved D. CDR3 length: 14 residues. The germline V gene has CDR1 SGHVS and CDR2 FQNEAQ. Trimming removed 2 bases from V and 0 bases from J, with 6 bases in between. The CDR3 DNA follows: TGTGCCAGCAGCTTAATCGGGAGCACAGATACGCAGTATTTT. It yields the protein CASSLIGSTDTQYF.

The genes are TRBV5-1 and TRBJ2-7; D is possibly TRBD2 (6 bases). V gave up 0 bases and J gave up 3 bases, with 16 bases separating them. The germline CDR1 and CDR2 sequences are SGHRS and YFSETQ. The CDR3 totals 16 residues. The CDR3 nucleotides read TGCGCCAGCAGCTTGGAGCGGGCGGGCGAAGGCTACGAGCAGTACTTC. The encoded protein is CASSLERAGEGYEQYF.

This chain connects TRBV2 to TRBJ2-7; 9 positions match TRBD1. This CDR3 region has 13 residues. The germline V gene encodes CDR1 SNHLY and CDR2 FYNNEI. The ends lost 7 bases at V and 3 bases at J; junction bases unmatched: 4. CDR3 region: CASNLDRGYEQYF. In DNA, the CDR3 is TGTGCCAGCAATTTGGACAGGGGCTACGAGCAGTACTTC.

This chain uses TRBV27 with TRBJ2-7; 8 positions agree with TRBD2. The germline V gene encodes CDR1 MNHEY and CDR2 SMNVEV (reference sequence). With 5 bases clipped from V and 3 bases from J, the junction kept 6 bases outside the gene matches. The CDR3 consists of 14 residues. The CDR3 region is CASSLSGARYEQYF. The CDR3 DNA reads TGTGCCAGCAGTCTTAGCGGGGCCCGCTACGAGCAGTACTTC.

CDR3 DNA sequence: TGTGCCAGCAGCCCGACCCACACAGGAAACTATGGCTACACCTTC. Translation: CASSPTHTGNYGYTF. The J gene is TRBJ1-2, the V gene TRBV28, with D possibly matching TRBD1 (5 bases). V was cut by 6 bases and J by 2 bases, with 16 bases left in between. CDR1 and CDR2 from the germline V gene are MDHEN and SYDVKM. This CDR3 has 15 amino acids.

In this sample, this clone turned up a few times. The rearrangement joins TRBV27 to TRBJ2-7; 10 bases agree with TRBD1. CDR1 is MNHEY and CDR2 is SMNVEV in the germline V gene (reference sequence). V lost 4 bases to trimming and J lost 8 bases; unmatched junction nucleotides: 8. The CDR3 runs to 14 residues. In nucleotides, the CDR3 is TGTGCCAGCAGTTCCGAGGACAGGGGGGTTAAGCAGTACTTC. Protein sequence: CASSSEDRGVKQYF.

The V gene is TRBV5-1, the J gene TRBJ2-5; D might be TRBD2 (6 bases). Germline-derived CDR1 and CDR2 are SGHRS and YFSETQ. This CDR3 is built from 14 residues. The V and J ends lost 2 bases and 2 bases respectively, with 10 bases between them. The CDR3 region is CASSFWGDQETQYF. The DNA of the CDR3 is TGCGCCAGCAGCTTCTGGGGGGATCAAGAGACCCAGTACTTC.

The chain recombines TRBV27 with TRBJ2-7; no definite D call. V was shortened by 6 bases and J by 2 bases, with 14 bases between the two germline ends. CDR3 length: 14 amino acids. The germline V gene has CDR1 MNHEY and CDR2 SMNVEV (reference sequence). The CDR3 bases are TGTGCCAGCAGCCCAAGCGAGACTCCCTACGAGCAGTACTTC. The encoded protein is CASSPSETPYEQYF.

This clone has only one observation. V usage is TRBV14 and J usage is TRBJ2-7; weak D call: TRBD1 (5 bases). Germline values: CDR1 SGHDN, CDR2 FVKESK. CDR3 length: 15 amino acids. The germline V and J ends were trimmed by 4 bases and 3 bases, with 16 bases remaining between them. The CDR3 is CASSRQGVRGYEQYF. The CDR3 nucleotides are TGTGCCAGCAGCCGGCAAGGGGTCAGAGGCTACGAGCAGTACTTC. Combining the CDR3 with reference TRBV14 and TRBJ2-7 gives the whole variable domain EAGVTQFPSHSVIEKGQTVTLRCDPISGHDNLYWYRRVMGKEIKFLLHFVKESKQDESGMPNNRFLAERTGGTYSTLKVQPAELEDSGVYFCASSRQGVRGYEQYFGPGTRLTVT.

The chain has TRBV27 and TRBJ2-5; D perhaps matches TRBD1 (5 bases). The CDR3 is 15 residues long. Per germline, CDR1 MNHEY and CDR2 SMNVEV (reference sequence). The V end was cut by 8 bases, the J end by 5 bases, with 21 bases between. DNA for the CDR3: TGTGCCAGCGGCCTCCATTGCAGGGTCATGGAGACCCAGTACTTC. Translated: CASGLHCRVMETQYF.

This chain joins TRBV30 and TRBJ1-4, with TRBD1 matching 7 bases. In germline, CDR1 is GTSNPN, CDR2 SVGIG (reference sequence). The CDR3 totals 16 residues. J gave up 2 bases and V 0 bases, and 6 bases lay outside the gene matches. The CDR3 sequence: CAWSVKGAGTNEKLFF. Written as DNA, the CDR3 is TGTGCCTGGAGTGTGAAGGGGGCTGGGACTAATGAAAAACTGTTTTTT. The complete variable domain, with remaining parts taken from reference TRBV30 and TRBJ1-4, reads SQTIHQWPATLVQPVGSPLSLECTVEGTSNPNLYWYRQAAGRGLQLLFYSVGIGQISSEVPQNLSASRPQDRQFILSSKKLLLSDSGFYLCAWSVKGAGTNEKLFFGSGTQLSVL.